Below are 11 T cell receptor beta chains sequenced from a single sample in a study of blood T cell repertoires in COVID-19. Clones were read by immunoSEQ multiplex PCR, and TCRdb kept only the in-frame ones, dropping some. This sample has tens of thousands of clones, with roughly three quarters found just once. The sequencing input was peripheral blood. Every receptor here comes from a woman aged 45-60 years with acute or convalescent COVID-19.

This chain links TRBV7-2 with TRBJ1-6; 8 bases are a match to TRBD1. Germline CDR1 and CDR2: SGHTA and FQGNSA. V shed 7 bases and J 18 bases; nucleotides not matched to a gene: 17. The CDR3 runs 14 residues. The DNA of the CDR3 is TGTGCCAGCATCGTGGGGACAGGTCTCCCCAAGGGCCACTTT. Translation gives CASIVGTGLPKGHF.

V and J are TRBV7-9 and TRBJ2-1; TRBD2 might be the D (6 bases). Between the trimmed V and J ends, which lost 5 bases and 5 bases, there was a span of 10 bases. The CDR3 sequence is 13 residues long. CDR1 and CDR2 from the germline V gene are SEHNR and FQNEAQ (reference sequence). CDR3 region: CASSGGLHNEQFF. The CDR3 bases are TGTGCCAGCAGCGGGGGACTTCACAATGAGCAGTTCTTC. Looking up the rest from reference TRBV7-9 and TRBJ2-1 gives the full variable domain: DTGVSQNPRHKITKRGQNVTFRCDPISEHNRLYWYRQTLGQGPEFLTYFQNEAQLEKSRLLSDRFSAERPKGSFSTLEIQRTEQGDSAMYLCASSGGLHNEQFFGPGTRLTVL.

V gene TRBV9 combines with J gene TRBJ1-6, with 7 bases matching TRBD1. The CDR3 spans 17 residues. V dropped 2 bases and J dropped 7; count of bases not matched to a gene: 12. Germline loops: CDR1 SGDLS, CDR2 YYNGEE. The DNA of the CDR3 is TGTGCCAGCAGCGTTCGGGACAGAGTACAGGGGAATTCACCCCTCCACTTT. As protein: CASSVRDRVQGNSPLHF.

The chain uses TRBV3-1 (or the pseudogene TRBV3-2) and TRBJ2-2; tentative D call: TRBD2 (6 bases). In germline, CDR1 is LGHDT, CDR2 YNNKEL (reference sequence). The CDR3 spans 16 residues. Trimming removed 1 base from V and 3 bases from J, with 12 bases in between. The CDR3 spells CASSQGSWGDTGELFF. In DNA form, the CDR3 reads TGTGCCAGCAGCCAAGGAAGCTGGGGGGACACCGGGGAGCTGTTTTTT.

This sequence joins TRBV7-9 and TRBJ1-5; D gene ambiguous. The CDR3 is 13 amino acids. From germline, CDR1 is SEHNR and CDR2 FQNEAQ (reference sequence). V was trimmed by 1 base and J by 4 bases, leaving 5 bases between them. As DNA, the CDR3 is TGTGCCAGCAGCTTAGAGCCGAATCAGCCCCAGCATTTT. Translation gives CASSLEPNQPQHF.

V gene TRBV19 combines with J gene TRBJ1-1; D ambiguous. Trimming removed 2 bases at V and 0 bases at J, with 7 bases between. Germline assignment: CDR1 LNHDA and CDR2 SQIVND (reference sequence). CDR3 length: 14 amino acids. The CDR3 DNA reads as TGTGCCAGTAGTATAAACAGCTTGAACACTGAAGCTTTCTTT. It codes for CASSINSLNTEAFF.

This chain links TRBV7-2 with TRBJ2-1, with 8 bases matching TRBD2. The V gene end was trimmed by 5 bases and the J gene end by 5 bases; junction bases not matched to a gene: 14. CDR3 length: 17 residues. Germline V gene sequence: CDR1 SGHTA, CDR2 FQGNSA. The CDR3 here is CASSPQARAGGNNEQFF. The CDR3 DNA sequence: TGTGCCAGCAGCCCCCAGGCAAGGGCGGGAGGAAACAATGAGCAGTTCTTC.

This chain connects TRBV12-2 to TRBJ1-1; the table's D call, TRBD1, was not checked against the DNA. TRBV12-2 is a recognized pseudogene. The CDR3 spans 16 residues. CDR3 loop: CASRSLGGQGSTEAFF. The DNA of the CDR3 is TGTGCAAGTCGCTCCCTCGGGGGACAGGGAAGCACTGAAGCTTTCTTT.

The rearrangement uses TRBV10-2 and TRBJ1-1; perhaps TRBD1 as D (5 bases). The CDR3 totals 14 residues. V was cut by 2 bases and J by 6 bases, with 13 bases left in between. The V gene's germline CDR1 is WSHSY and CDR2 SAAADI. The CDR3 nucleotides are TGCGCCAGCAGTGAGATCGGGGGTATCGCTGAAGCTTTCTTT. Amino acids: CASSEIGGIAEAFF.

This chain joins TRBV21-1 and TRBJ2-1; the table's D call of TRBD2 was not tested on the DNA. TRBV21-1 is an annotated pseudogene. The CDR3 spans 16 residues. CDR3 bases: TGTGCCAGCAGCAAAGTGGGGGGGATGGTTGGCAATGAGCAGTTCTTC. This gives the protein CASSKVGGMVGNEQFF.

This clone was seen a few times. The J gene is TRBJ2-7, the V gene TRBV6-1, with D perhaps matching TRBD2 (6 bases). V was clipped by 2 bases and J by 2 bases, with 10 bases between them. Germline CDR1 is MNHNS and CDR2 is SASEGT. The CDR3 is made up of 14 amino acids. Here the CDR3 reads CASSEQGGPYEQYF. In DNA form, the CDR3 reads TGTGCCAGCAGTGAACAGGGAGGACCCTACGAGCAGTACTTC.